This T cell receptor beta chain comes out of a study of control samples from healthy donors and cancer patients. The method was immunoSEQ multiplex PCR; TCRdb's version includes in-frame clones alone and lacks a portion of them. The sample contains some 150,000 clones, about nine tenths of which appear only once. In germline, CDR1 is SGHKS, CDR2 YYEKEE (reference sequence). The J segment lost 3 bases and the V segment lost 4 bases, leaving 2 bases of the junction unmatched. This CDR3 has 13 amino acids. The TCR was taken from a woman younger than 45 in good health. The specimen sequenced was blood. The chain has TRBV5-5 and TRBJ2-5; 8 bases match TRBD1. CDR3 nucleotides: TGTGCCAGCAGCCCACAGGGGGAAGAGACCCAGTACTTC. It codes for CASSPQGEETQYF.